The rows below give T cell receptor beta chains drawn from one sample of a study of CD8 T cells in ankylosing spondylitis. TCRdb used MiXCR to reprocess the 5' RACE reads, holding one entry per CDR3 protein. The table lists 500,000 to 650,000 distinct CDR3 sequences, about 5.7% of them singletons, with around 3.6% in the top ten. Sequenced sample: blood, either unsorted or a sorted T cell fraction (not recorded which). All receptors come from a male donor with ankylosing spondylitis. CDR3s include the opening cysteine and the closing phenylalanine or tryptophan. The D gene is left open where the match is weak. The listing skips clone size in some rows; elsewhere it reads once, few, many or a size class.

V: TRBV5-1; J: TRBJ2-1; size: many; D: -; DNA: TGCGCCAGCAGCTCCCCCACCTACAATGAGCAGTTCTTC; CDR3: CASSSPTYNEQFF
V: TRBV21-1; J: TRBJ1-1; size: -; D: -; DNA: TGTGCCTGCAGCAATTGTTCAGGGGGAAACACTGAAGCTTTCTTT; CDR3: CACSNCSGGNTEAFF
V: TRBV3-1; J: TRBJ2-1; size: many; D: -; DNA: TGTGCCAGCAGCCCCGGGACGGCGGCCTACAATGAGCAGTTCTTC; CDR3: CASSPGTAAYNEQFF
V: TRBV4-3; J: TRBJ2-4; size: many; D: -; DNA: TGCGCCAGCAGCCAAGATCTTTTAGGCCTAGACGGAAACATTCAGTACTTC; CDR3: CASSQDLLGLDGNIQYF
V: TRBV7-9; J: TRBJ2-3; size: many; D: -; DNA: TGTGCCAGCAGCCAAAGTGGCACAGATACGCAGTATTTT; CDR3: CASSQSGTDTQYF
V: TRBV7-8; J: TRBJ1-1; size: many; D: -; DNA: TGTGCCAGCAGCTTAGCGCAGGGAGCTCAAGCTTTCTTT; CDR3: CASSLAQGAQAFF
V: TRBV6-1; J: TRBJ1-1; size: many; D: -; DNA: TGTGCCAGCAGACCAGGGGTCAACACTGAAGCTTTCTTT; CDR3: CASRPGVNTEAFF
V: TRBV12-3/TRBV12-4; J: TRBJ2-7; size: many; D: -; DNA: TGTGCCAGCAGCCGAGGGTCCCTCTACGAGCAGTACTTC; CDR3: CASSRGSLYEQYF
V: TRBV5-1; J: TRBJ1-2; size: many; D: -; DNA: TGCGCCAGCAGCGGCGGCTATGATGGCTACACCTTC; CDR3: CASSGGYDGYTF
V: TRBV5-1; J: TRBJ2-7; size: few; D: TRBD2; DNA: TGCGCCAGCAGCTTGGGCCGACTAGCGGGAGGGTACCACGAGCAGTACTTC; CDR3: CASSLGRLAGGYHEQYF
V: TRBV7-2; J: TRBJ2-2; size: few; D: TRBD1; DNA: TGTGCCAGCAGCTTAGCCGGGACAGGCGTCACCGGGGAGCTGTTTTTT; CDR3: CASSLAGTGVTGELFF
V: TRBV7-2; J: TRBJ2-7; size: many; D: -; DNA: TGTGCCAGCAGCTTAGGGGGGTCCCTTTTTCGCTACGAGCAGTACTTC; CDR3: CASSLGGSLFRYEQYF
V: TRBV27; J: TRBJ2-3; size: many; D: -; DNA: TGTGCCAGCAGGGGCTTTGGAGATACGCAGTATTTT; CDR3: CASRGFGDTQYF
V: TRBV7-9; J: TRBJ2-7; size: many; D: TRBD1; DNA: TGTGCCAGCAGCTTAGGAGCCAGGGGGCTCGAGCAGTACTTC; CDR3: CASSLGARGLEQYF
V: TRBV29-1; J: TRBJ2-4; size: few; D: -; DNA: TGCAGCGTTGAAGGCCTCGGGCGCGCCATTCAGTACTTC; CDR3: CSVEGLGRAIQYF
V: TRBV4-2; J: TRBJ1-4; size: many; D: -; DNA: TGTGCCAGCAACCCCGGATCTGAAAAACTGTTTTTT; CDR3: CASNPGSEKLFF
V: TRBV6-5; J: TRBJ2-3; size: many; D: -; DNA: TGTGCCAGCAGTTATCTGGTGGCGCCGGGTGATACGCAGTATTTT; CDR3: CASSYLVAPGDTQYF
V: TRBV14; J: TRBJ2-3; size: -; D: -; DNA: TGTGCCAGCAGCCAAGACAGGGGAATCGATACGCAGTATTTT; CDR3: CASSQDRGIDTQYF
V: TRBV29-1; J: TRBJ1-3; size: many; D: -; DNA: TGCAGCGTTGAAAGGGGTACGGCTGGAAACACCATATATTTT; CDR3: CSVERGTAGNTIYF
V: TRBV27; J: TRBJ1-4; size: many; D: TRBD1; DNA: TGTGCCAGCAGTCTCGGGACAGGGGGTGAAAAACTGTTTTTT; CDR3: CASSLGTGGEKLFF
V: TRBV28; J: TRBJ2-2; size: -; D: TRBD2; DNA: TGTGCCAGCAGTTACGGACTAGCGGGAGCCGGGGAGCTGTTTTTT; CDR3: CASSYGLAGAGELFF
V: TRBV20-1; J: TRBJ2-5; size: many; D: TRBD2; DNA: TGCAGTGCTCTCCCGACTAGCGGGAGGGCCGAGACCCAGTACTTC; CDR3: CSALPTSGRAETQYF
V: TRBV5-1; J: TRBJ2-5; size: many; D: TRBD1; DNA: TGCGCCAGCAACCTTCGGGACAGGGGCTACGAGACCCAGTACTTC; CDR3: CASNLRDRGYETQYF
V: TRBV7-2; J: TRBJ2-3; size: many; D: -; DNA: TGTGCCAGCAGCTTGACCATTTCAAACCCGACAGATACGCAGTATTTT; CDR3: CASSLTISNPTDTQYF
V: TRBV5-1; J: TRBJ1-4; size: many; D: -; DNA: TGCGCCAGCAGCTCGGGTCGGGGGCCCTCCAATGAAAAACTGTTTTTT; CDR3: CASSSGRGPSNEKLFF
V: TRBV11-2; J: TRBJ2-3; size: many; D: TRBD2; DNA: TGTGCCAGCAGCCCAGGGTTAGCGGGTTATTCGGAAGCGCAGTATTTT; CDR3: CASSPGLAGYSEAQYF
V: TRBV18; J: TRBJ2-5; size: many; D: -; DNA: TGTGCCAGCTCACCGGGACCGAACCCAATAGAGACCCAGTACTTC; CDR3: CASSPGPNPIETQYF
V: TRBV2; J: TRBJ1-5; size: few; D: -; DNA: TGTGCCAGCAGTGAACGGACGGTCGGTCAGCCCCAGCATTTT; CDR3: CASSERTVGQPQHF
V: TRBV10-3; J: TRBJ1-5; size: many; D: -; DNA: TGTGCCATCTCCAGGGACGGCCGGTCTAAGCCCCAGCATTTT; CDR3: CAISRDGRSKPQHF
V: TRBV28; J: TRBJ2-3; size: many; D: -; DNA: TGTGCCAGCAGTTTATTAGGGGAGAACACAGATACGCAGTATTTT; CDR3: CASSLLGENTDTQYF
V: TRBV29-1; J: TRBJ2-4; size: many; D: -; DNA: TGCAGCGCATCGCGGTACCAGGGCCAAAACATTCAGTACTTC; CDR3: CSASRYQGQNIQYF
V: TRBV28; J: TRBJ1-2; size: -; D: -; DNA: TGTGCCAGCAGTTTGGGTGGGGAGTCTTCTAACTATGGCTACACCTTC; CDR3: CASSLGGESSNYGYTF
V: TRBV5-1; J: TRBJ2-2; size: many; D: -; DNA: TGCGCCAGCAGCACCGGCGCAATTTGGGAGCTGTTTTTT; CDR3: CASSTGAIWELFF
V: TRBV4-1; J: TRBJ2-7; size: many; D: -; DNA: TGCGCCAGCAGCCAAGAACGAACAGGTAACTACGAGCAGTACTTC; CDR3: CASSQERTGNYEQYF
V: TRBV12-3/TRBV12-4; J: TRBJ2-1; size: -; D: -; DNA: TGTGCCAGCAGCCTCGCGGCTAGCGCTTACAATGAGCAGTTCTTC; CDR3: CASSLAASAYNEQFF
V: TRBV5-1; J: TRBJ1-3; size: many; D: -; DNA: TGCGCCAGCAGCTTGGGCCTCAGTACCGGAAACACCATATATTTT; CDR3: CASSLGLSTGNTIYF
V: TRBV14; J: TRBJ1-2; size: many; D: TRBD1; DNA: TGTGCCAGCAGCCACTGGACAGGGGGACTTGGCTACACCTTC; CDR3: CASSHWTGGLGYTF
V: TRBV11-1; J: TRBJ1-1; size: -; D: -; DNA: TGTGCCAGCAGCTTACCGAGCAATCGGACAGAACGACTTCATGAAGCTTTCTTT; CDR3: CASSLPSNRTERLHEAFF
V: TRBV7-9; J: TRBJ2-1; size: many; D: -; DNA: TGTGCCAGCAGCCCCCTGAGCATTGGTAGAGCCTCCTACAATGAGCAGTTCTTC; CDR3: CASSPLSIGRASYNEQFF
V: TRBV6-2/TRBV6-3; J: TRBJ1-2; size: many; D: -; DNA: TGTGCCAGCAGTTACTTGGGAAACGGTAACTATGGCTACACCTTC; CDR3: CASSYLGNGNYGYTF
V: TRBV29-1; J: TRBJ1-1; size: many; D: -; DNA: TGCAGCGTTGAGCGGGGTAGGCGAGGCACTGAAGCTTTCTTT; CDR3: CSVERGRRGTEAFF
V: TRBV11-3; J: TRBJ2-1; size: -; D: TRBD1; DNA: TGTGCCAGCAGCGCCGGGACAGGGGGTAAAAATGAGCAGTTCTTC; CDR3: CASSAGTGGKNEQFF
V: TRBV27; J: TRBJ2-7; size: many; D: -; DNA: TGTGCCAGCAGTTTATGGGGGGACATGGAGCAGTACTTC; CDR3: CASSLWGDMEQYF
V: TRBV7-9; J: TRBJ2-1; size: few; D: -; DNA: TGTGCCAGCAGTCCGCCCGGGACTTCCGACAATGAGCAGTTCTTC; CDR3: CASSPPGTSDNEQFF
V: TRBV20-1; J: TRBJ2-3; size: few; D: TRBD2; DNA: TGCAGTGCTCGAGCGACTAGCGGTTACACAGATACGCAGTATTTT; CDR3: CSARATSGYTDTQYF
V: TRBV27; J: TRBJ1-1; size: many; D: -; DNA: TGTGCCAGCAGTTTTCTGAGGGGGACTGAAGCTTTCTTT; CDR3: CASSFLRGTEAFF